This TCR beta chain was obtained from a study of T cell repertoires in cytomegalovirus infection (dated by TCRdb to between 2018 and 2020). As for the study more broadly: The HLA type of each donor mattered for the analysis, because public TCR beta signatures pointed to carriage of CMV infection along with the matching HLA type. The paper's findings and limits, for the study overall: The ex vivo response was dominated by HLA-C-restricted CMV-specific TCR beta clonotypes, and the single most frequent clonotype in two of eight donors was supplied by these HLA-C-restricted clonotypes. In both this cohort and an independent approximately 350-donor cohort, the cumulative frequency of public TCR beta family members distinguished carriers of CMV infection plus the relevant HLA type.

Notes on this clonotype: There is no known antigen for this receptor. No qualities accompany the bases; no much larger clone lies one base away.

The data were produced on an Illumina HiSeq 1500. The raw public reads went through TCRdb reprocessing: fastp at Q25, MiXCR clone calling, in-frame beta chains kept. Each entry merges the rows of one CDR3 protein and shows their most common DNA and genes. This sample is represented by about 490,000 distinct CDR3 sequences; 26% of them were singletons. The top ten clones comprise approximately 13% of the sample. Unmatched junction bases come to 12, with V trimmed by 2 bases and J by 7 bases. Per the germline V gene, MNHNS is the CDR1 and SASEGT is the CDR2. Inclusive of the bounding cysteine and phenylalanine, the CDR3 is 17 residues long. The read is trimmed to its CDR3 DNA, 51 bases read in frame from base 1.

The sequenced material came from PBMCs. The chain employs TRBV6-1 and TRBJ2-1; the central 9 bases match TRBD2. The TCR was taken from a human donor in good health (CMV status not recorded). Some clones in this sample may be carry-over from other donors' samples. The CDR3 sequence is CASSEFPAGGGQNEQFF. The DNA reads TGTGCCAGCAGTGAATTCCCGGCGGGAGGGGGACAAAATGAGCAGTTCTTC.